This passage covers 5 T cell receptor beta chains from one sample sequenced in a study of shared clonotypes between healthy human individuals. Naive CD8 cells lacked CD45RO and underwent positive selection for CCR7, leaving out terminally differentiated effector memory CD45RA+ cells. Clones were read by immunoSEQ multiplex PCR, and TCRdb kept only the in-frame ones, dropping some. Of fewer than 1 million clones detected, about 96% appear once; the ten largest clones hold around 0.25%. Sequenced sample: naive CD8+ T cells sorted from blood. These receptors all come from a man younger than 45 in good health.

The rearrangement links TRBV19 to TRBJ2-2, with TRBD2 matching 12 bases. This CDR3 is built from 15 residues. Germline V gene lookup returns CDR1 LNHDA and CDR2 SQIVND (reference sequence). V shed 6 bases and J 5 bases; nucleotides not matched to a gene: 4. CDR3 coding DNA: TGTGCCAGTAGGACTAGCGGGAGTCGTACCGGGGAGCTGTTTTTT. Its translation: CASRTSGSRTGELFF. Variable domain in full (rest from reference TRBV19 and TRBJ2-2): DGGITQSPKYLFRKEGQNVTLSCEQNLNHDAMYWYRQDPGQGLRLIYYSQIVNDFQKGDIAEGYSVSREKKESFPLTVTSAQKNPTAFYLCASRTSGSRTGELFFGEGSRLTVL.

The CDR3 region is CASSSPGDTTEAFF. In DNA form, the CDR3 reads TGTGCCAGCAGTTCTCCAGGGGATACCACTGAAGCTTTCTTT. The chain couples TRBV2 to TRBJ1-1; D is possibly TRBD1 (6 bases). This CDR3 region has 14 residues. V was shortened by 5 bases and J by 4 bases, with 14 bases between the two germline ends. Per the germline V gene, CDR1 is SNHLY and CDR2 is FYNNEI. The variable domain in full, with the rest retrieved from reference TRBV2 and TRBJ1-1, is EPEVTQTPSHQVTQMGQEVILRCVPISNHLYFYWYRQILGQKVEFLVSFYNNEISEKSEIFDDQFSVERPDGSNFTLKIRSTKLEDSAMYFCASSSPGDTTEAFFGQGTRLTVV.

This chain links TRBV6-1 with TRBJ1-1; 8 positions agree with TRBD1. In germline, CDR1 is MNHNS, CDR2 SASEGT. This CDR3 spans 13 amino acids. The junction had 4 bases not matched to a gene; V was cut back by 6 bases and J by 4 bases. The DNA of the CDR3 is TGTGCCAGCAGCGGACAGGGTTTCACTGAAGCTTTCTTT. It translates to CASSGQGFTEAFF.

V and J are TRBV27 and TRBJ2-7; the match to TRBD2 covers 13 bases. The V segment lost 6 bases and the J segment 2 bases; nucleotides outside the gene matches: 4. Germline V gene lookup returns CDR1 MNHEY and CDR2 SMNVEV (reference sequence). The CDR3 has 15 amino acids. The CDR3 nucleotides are TGTGCCAGCAGAACTGGGACTAGCGGGACCTACGAGCAGTACTTC. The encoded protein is CASRTGTSGTYEQYF.

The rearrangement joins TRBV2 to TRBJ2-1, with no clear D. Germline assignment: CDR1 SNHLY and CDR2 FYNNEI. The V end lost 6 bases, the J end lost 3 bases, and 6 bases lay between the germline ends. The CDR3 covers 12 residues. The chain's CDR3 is CASRENYNEQFF. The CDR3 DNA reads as TGTGCCAGCAGGGAGAACTACAATGAGCAGTTCTTC.